These 17 T cell receptor beta chains came from one sample sequenced in a study of T-cell reconstitution after alpha-beta-depleted transplantation in children. A TCRbeta library incorporating unique molecular identifiers was prepared. A single record per CDR3 protein comes from TCRdb applying MiXCR to the PCR reads. The sample has some 840,000 distinct CDR3 sequences; roughly 16% are singletons. This sample comprised PBMCs, mostly from graft donor cells, obtained 360 days after TCRalphabeta/CD19-depleted stem cell transplant. All receptors derive from a male patient under 18 who had a stem cell transplant for acute lymphoblastic leukemia, so the T cells may come from the graft donor.

The rearrangement links TRBV7-6 to TRBJ2-7, with 8 bases lining up with TRBD2. Germline-derived CDR1 and CDR2 are SGHVS and FNYEAQ. CDR3 length equals 17 residues. The J segment lost 1 base and the V segment lost 1 base, leaving 9 bases of the junction unmatched. The chain's CDR3 is CASSLGAGGPGSYEQYF. The CDR3, as DNA: TGTGCCAGCAGCTTAGGGGCGGGAGGCCCCGGGTCCTACGAGCAGTACTTC.

This clonotype appeared many times. This chain connects TRBV2 to TRBJ2-1; possible D gene TRBD2, 5 bases. The CDR3 totals 14 residues. In germline, CDR1 is SNHLY, CDR2 FYNNEI. V was pared by 5 bases and J by 10 bases, with 18 bases between. The DNA of the CDR3 is TGTGCCAGCAGTTCGGACTCAGGTACTGAGGAGCAGTTCTTC. Its protein product is CASSSDSGTEEQFF.

This clonotype was seen only a few times. This CDR3 reads CATSRDRGWSTEAFF. The CDR3 region has the DNA TGTGCCACCAGCAGAGACAGGGGTTGGAGCACTGAAGCTTTCTTT. The V gene is TRBV15, the J gene TRBJ1-1, with D maybe TRBD1 (6 bases). V lost 0 bases, J lost 4 bases, and 12 bases lay in between. The length of the CDR3 is 15 residues. Looked up from germline, CDR1 is LNHNV and CDR2 is YYDKDF (reference sequence).

This clonotype was seen a handful of times. V gene TRBV7-3 combines with J gene TRBJ2-1; 9 nucleotides line up with TRBD2. After removal of 5 bases from V and 9 bases from J, the junction contained 17 bases not matched to a gene. This CDR3 comprises 17 residues. Germline lookup yields CDR1 SGHTA and CDR2 FQGTGA. For the CDR3, the DNA is TGTGCCAGCAGCAAACTAACAATAGCGGGAGAGGGGAGTGAGCAGTTCTTC. Its translation is CASSKLTIAGEGSEQFF.

This clonotype came up a few times. The DNA for the CDR3 is TGTGCCAGCTCACCAGCGGGGAGTTACTACGAGCAGTACTTC. Translating it yields CASSPAGSYYEQYF. V usage is TRBV18 and J usage is TRBJ2-7, with TRBD2 as a possible D gene (6 bases). V was trimmed by 2 bases and J by 3 bases, leaving 11 bases between them. CDR3 length: 14 amino acids. Germline V gene data show CDR1 as KGHSH and CDR2 as LQKENI.

This clonotype was observed a handful of times. This chain connects TRBV4-1 to TRBJ2-1; TRBD2 matches at 13 bases. The length of the CDR3 is 17 residues. Germline trimming cut 3 bases from V and 5 bases from J; bases unmatched to any gene: 7. Germline V gene data show CDR1 as MGHRA and CDR2 as YSYEKL. The CDR3 spells CASSHSRLAGGDNEQFF. The CDR3 DNA reads TGCGCCAGCAGCCACTCAAGACTAGCGGGAGGTGACAATGAGCAGTTCTTC.

The rearrangement joins TRBV20-1 to TRBJ2-7; D may match TRBD1 or TRBD2 (5 bases each). V was clipped by 1 base and J by 4 bases, with 14 bases between them. The CDR3 consists of 14 residues. Germline CDR1 DFQATT, CDR2 SNEGSKA (reference sequence). CDR3 nucleotides: TGCAGTGCTAGAGGGTCCCAGGGACGATACGAGCAGTACTTC. Its translation: CSARGSQGRYEQYF.

Many counts were recorded for this clonotype. The chain carries TRBV4-1 and TRBJ2-7, with 10 bases that match TRBD2. The germline V gene has CDR1 MGHRA and CDR2 YSYEKL. This CDR3 has 14 amino acids. J was trimmed by 6 bases and V by 3 bases; bases with no gene match: 5. CDR3 nucleotides: TGCGCCAGCAGCCATAGCGGGAGGTTTAGCGAGCAGTACTTC. Residues: CASSHSGRFSEQYF.

The rearrangement uses TRBV11-2 and TRBJ2-6; unclear D gene. CDR1 and CDR2 from the germline V gene are SGHAT and FQNNGV. The V and J ends lost 6 bases and 3 bases respectively, with 9 bases between them. The CDR3 is 14 residues long. The CDR3 loop reads CASSWSSGANVLTF. The CDR3 bases are TGTGCCAGCAGTTGGAGTAGTGGGGCCAACGTCCTGACTTTC.

The V gene is TRBV20-1, the J gene TRBJ2-7, with 7 nucleotides matching TRBD2. This CDR3 is 15 amino acids long. The germline gives CDR1 DFQATT, CDR2 SNEGSKA (reference sequence). After removal of 0 bases from V and 7 bases from J, the junction contained 12 bases not matched to a gene. The CDR3 loop reads CSARDPGLLILEQYF. The CDR3 nucleotides read TGCAGTGCTAGAGACCCGGGACTACTAATACTAGAGCAGTACTTC.

The genes are TRBV20-1 and TRBJ2-7, with D perhaps matching TRBD1 or TRBD2 (5 bases each). This CDR3 contains 13 residues. V was clipped by 5 bases and J by 0 bases, with 11 bases between them. Germline V gene data show CDR1 as DFQATT and CDR2 as SNEGSKA (reference sequence). Written as DNA, the CDR3 is TGCAGTGCTTCAACGGGGCGCTCCTACGAGCAGTACTTC. Its translation is CSASTGRSYEQYF.

Concerning this clonotype: The CDR3 end shows no conserved phenylalanine or tryptophan, and so a read error is likely. The chain links TRBV13 to TRBJ2-1; 10 positions match TRBD2. The CDR3 has 16 residues. Germline values: CDR1 PRHDT, CDR2 FYEKMQ (reference sequence). The junction had 4 bases not matched to a gene; V was cut back by 2 bases and J by 3 bases. CDR3 bases: TGTGCCAGCAGCTTACTGAGGACTAGCGGCTACAATGAGCAGTTCTAC. Residues: CASSLLRTSGYNEQFY.

This clonotype was seen a handful of times. The genes are TRBV27 and TRBJ2-7; D is undetermined. Trimming took off 7 bases at V and 0 bases at J, with 10 bases between the two ends. The CDR3 has 13 residues. Germline V gives CDR1 MNHEY, CDR2 SMNVEV (reference sequence). The CDR3 DNA reads TGTGCCAGCAACAAGGGAAGCTCCTACGAGCAGTACTTC. It encodes CASNKGSSYEQYF.

V is TRBV3-1 and J is TRBJ2-7, with a weak D call TRBD2 (5 bases). V gave up 1 base and J gave up 3 bases, with 10 bases separating them. The CDR3 spans 14 residues. Germline CDR1 is LGHDT and CDR2 is YNNKEL (reference sequence). In DNA, the CDR3 is TGTGCCAGCAGCCAAGGAGGGATGGGCTACGAGCAGTACTTC. Protein sequence: CASSQGGMGYEQYF.

This clonotype was picked up many times. This sequence joins TRBV27 and TRBJ1-1; tentative D call: TRBD1 (5 bases). Between the trimmed V and J ends, which lost 7 bases and 4 bases, there was a span of 16 bases. From germline, CDR1 is MNHEY and CDR2 SMNVEV (reference sequence). This CDR3 comprises 14 residues. The chain's CDR3 is CASNRQRSVTEAFF. CDR3 in DNA: TGTGCCAGCAATCGACAGAGGTCCGTCACTGAAGCTTTCTTT.

The chain is built from TRBV5-1 and TRBJ2-7, with no clear D. Trimming left V 0 bases short and J 6 bases short, with 13 bases between. Germline V gene lookup returns CDR1 SGHRS and CDR2 YFSETQ. CDR3 length: 14 amino acids. The CDR3, as DNA: TGCGCCAGCAGCTTGGTTCCCCCGGATGCCGAGCAGTACTTC. This codes for CASSLVPPDAEQYF. Full variable domain (missing parts from reference TRBV5-1 and TRBJ2-7): KAGVTQTPRYLIKTRGQQVTLSCSPISGHRSVSWYQQTPGQGLQFLFEYFSETQRNKGNFPGRFSGRQFSNSRSEMNVSTLELGDSALYLCASSLVPPDAEQYFGPGTRLTVT.

This clonotype has a handful of counts. The chain carries TRBV5-1 and TRBJ2-2, with 8 bases identical to TRBD2. The V gene's germline CDR1 is SGHRS and CDR2 YFSETQ. J lost 5 bases, V lost 4 bases, and 7 bases had no gene match. CDR3 length: 15 residues. The CDR3 spells CASSQAGEVTGELFF. The CDR3 DNA reads TGCGCCAGCAGCCAAGCGGGAGAGGTTACCGGGGAGCTGTTTTTT.